Sequencing of this T cell receptor beta chain was carried out in a study of blood T cell repertoires in COVID-19 (TCRdb year 2020). A note on the overall study: Collaborator samples came from the United States, Italy and Spain and covered acute and convalescent phases of COVID-19. The material from the prospective study consisted of cDNA or gDNA derived from T cells, B-cell-depleted T cells, or PBMCs. The dataset comprised deeply sampled blood TCRbeta repertoires from subjects exposed to, actively infected with, or recovered from COVID-19. The repertoires were made available in a free public database intended to serve as a resource for research on the immune response to SARS-CoV-2. The samples were drawn from two sources: the first 160 participants of the ongoing ImmuneRACE study, and some 1,300 subjects contributed by 6 global collaborators. Sample metadata almost always included a de-identified subject ID, COVID-19 status, age in years and sex. Where available, HLA class I and class II types were taken from metadata supplied by the sample provider and were not determined by assay-based typing. What the study reported, not specific to this receptor: Clinical and demographic metadata were provided uncurated, with the amount varying by source and participant.

Whole blood was collected in K2EDTA tubes by collaborating institutions according to the institutions' own protocols. For TCRbeta analysis, collaborator samples were shipped as frozen whole blood, as isolated PBMCs, or as DNA extracted from either sample type. The CDR3, cysteine through phenylalanine, is 16 amino acids long. Just the 48-base CDR3 DNA is kept, in frame starting at base 1. A distance of 25 bases separates the germline ends of V and J, which lose 5 bases and 8 bases respectively. The germline V gene (reference sequence) specifies GTSNPN as CDR1 and SVGIG as CDR2. TCRbeta CDR3 regions were amplified from genomic DNA using the immunoSEQ Assay, a bias-controlled multiplex PCR. The source study handled its data this way. Within the assay, amplification of reference gene primers was used to estimate how many nucleated cells each sample contained. To quantify the absolute abundance of each unique TCRbeta CDR3 rearrangement, sequence reads were collapsed and filtered. For each sample, productive Simpson clonality was calculated as the square root of Simpson's diversity index across productive rearrangements. TCRdb took over this immuneACCESS table, retaining in-frame rearrangements with V and J assigned. Such tables are incomplete; in checked studies, under half of the missing clones stem from an unresolved V gene, and the remainder is unexplained. V, J and clone size reflect that table, while D and trimming were determined from the DNA. The sample includes 260,000 or so clones, with around four fifths observed a single time. Of the sample, roughly 5% is held by the ten largest clones.

In the case of this clone: This clone's antigen is unknown. No qualities accompany the bases; no much larger clone lies one base away.

Sequencing was performed on peripheral blood. The receptor was isolated from an elderly man with acute or convalescent COVID-19. The rearranged segments are TRBV30 and TRBJ2-1; a tentative D match to TRBD2 spans 6 bases. The DNA sequence reads TGTGCCTGGGCCCCCCCGGAGCACGGGACTGGCGATGAGCAGTTCTTC. It specifies CAWAPPEHGTGDEQFF.